These T cell receptor beta chains were read from a single sample in a study of blood T cells in healthy people across ages. TCRdb redid the calling of the 5' RACE reads with MiXCR, one entry per CDR3 protein. Among hundreds of thousands of distinct CDR3 sequences listed, less than 60% were seen once. The specimen was blood. These receptors originate from a man at least 80 years old in good health. The CDR3 runs from the conserved cysteine through the conserved F or W. Each record gives: J gene, D gene, V gene, CDR3 length, clone size, CDR3 DNA, CDR3 protein. D genes are given only for firm matches. Not all rows give a size; the values are once, few, many and, for expanded clones, a class.

TRBJ2-7 | . | TRBV13 | 14 | . | TGTGCCAGCAGCTTCACTTCCCCAATTGGCGAGCAGTACTTC | CASSFTSPIGEQYF
TRBJ2-7 | . | TRBV4-3 | 16 | . | TGCGCCAGCAGCCAAGATATCCAGGGGGGGATCTACGAGCAGTACTTC | CASSQDIQGGIYEQYF
TRBJ2-7 | . | TRBV7-2 | 12 | few | TGTGCCAGCAGCGCTAAAGGGAACGAGCAGTACTTC | CASSAKGNEQYF
TRBJ2-1 | . | TRBV7-9 | 13 | few | TGTGCCAGCCGATCCCGGGATGGGAATGAGCAGTTCTTC | CASRSRDGNEQFF
TRBJ2-7 | . | TRBV7-9 | 15 | many | TGTGCCAGCAGCCCCTTTCTCGGAGGAACCTACGAGCAGTACTTC | CASSPFLGGTYEQYF
TRBJ2-5 | TRBD1 | TRBV7-2 | 15 | few | TGTGCCAGCAGCTTACGTGGGACAGGCGAAGAGACCCAGTACTTC | CASSLRGTGEETQYF
TRBJ2-1 | TRBD2 | TRBV6-5 | 15 | many | TGTGCCAGCAGTTACGGCGGGACTAGCGTCGATGAGCAGTTCTTC | CASSYGGTSVDEQFF
TRBJ1-1 | . | TRBV6-6 | 16 | few | TGTGCCAGCAGGGGACAAGGGGGATTGCGGAACACTGAAGCTTTCTTT | CASRGQGGLRNTEAFF
TRBJ2-1 | . | TRBV20-1 | 15 | . | TGCAGTGGAAGGACTCTCAGGGGTCCAGGGAATGAGCAGTTCTTC | CSGRTLRGPGNEQFF
TRBJ2-4 | . | TRBV4-3 | 13 | few | TGCGCCAGCAGCCTTTCAGCGGAAAACATTCAGTACTTC | CASSLSAENIQYF
TRBJ2-3 | . | TRBV6-2/TRBV6-3 | 14 | . | TGTGCCAGCACCAGGGGACTTGTTACAGATACGCAGTATTTT | CASTRGLVTDTQYF
TRBJ2-7 | TRBD2 | TRBV7-2 | 15 | once | TGTGCCAGCAGCCAGGGGAGCGGGAGGGTCAATGAGCAGTACTTC | CASSQGSGRVNEQYF
TRBJ2-1 | TRBD2 | TRBV6-2/TRBV6-3 | 13 | few | TGTGCCAGCATCCGGGAGGGAAACAATGAGCAGTTCTTC | CASIREGNNEQFF
TRBJ1-1 | TRBD1 | TRBV7-8 | 14 | . | TGTGCCAGCAGCCACCGGGACAGGGACACTGAAGCTTTCTTT | CASSHRDRDTEAFF
TRBJ2-1 | . | TRBV11-3 | 16 | . | TGTGCCAGCGGCTCCAACAAGGGACGGTCTAGCGATGAGCAGTTCTTC | CASGSNKGRSSDEQFF
TRBJ2-1 | . | TRBV7-2 | 15 | many | TGTGCCAGCAGCTTAGACGGTAGCTCCTACAATGAGCAGTTCTTC | CASSLDGSSYNEQFF
TRBJ2-5 | . | TRBV29-1 | 11 | . | TGCAGCGCCTTGAGTGGGGAGACCCAGTACTTC | CSALSGETQYF
TRBJ1-1 | . | TRBV29-1 | 10 | few | TGCAGCGCGACCAGGGGAGAAGCTTTCTTT | CSATRGEAFF
TRBJ2-3 | TRBD1 | TRBV20-1 | 14 | . | TGCAGTGCTAGAGGCGACAGGGTCACAGATACGCAGTATTTT | CSARGDRVTDTQYF
TRBJ1-1 | TRBD1 | TRBV5-1 | 14 | . | TGCGCCAGCAGCGAACAGGGGTCTGGCACTGAAGCTTTCTTT | CASSEQGSGTEAFF
TRBJ2-5 | TRBD2 | TRBV6-2/TRBV6-3 | 15 | . | TGTGCCAGCAGAAGAGTAGCGGGGGGGCCAGAGACCCAGTACTTC | CASRRVAGGPETQYF
TRBJ2-7 | . | TRBV7-9 | 14 | few | TGTGCCAGCGGGACCTTAACGGGGAGGTACGAGCAGTACTTC | CASGTLTGRYEQYF
TRBJ2-1 | TRBD2 | TRBV7-3 | 16 | . | TGTGCCAGCAGCGCAGGACTAGCGGGGGGGTACAGTGAGCAGTTCTTC | CASSAGLAGGYSEQFF
TRBJ2-5 | TRBD1 | TRBV7-9 | 15 | . | TGTGCCAACAGCCTACAGACAGGGTGGCCAGAGACCCAGTACTTC | CANSLQTGWPETQYF
TRBJ2-7 | . | TRBV29-1 | 13 | few | TGCAGCGTGGCCAGGGAGGTGGGCTACGAGCAGTACTTC | CSVAREVGYEQYF
TRBJ2-7 | . | TRBV7-9 | 14 | . | TGTGCCAGCAGCCTCGGGCAGGCCTTCTACGAGCAGTACTTC | CASSLGQAFYEQYF
TRBJ1-1 | . | TRBV29-1 | 11 | few | TGCAGCGTTGAATTCATAACTGAAGCTTTCTTT | CSVEFITEAFF
TRBJ2-7 | . | TRBV6-5 | 14 | . | TGCGCCAGCAGTGACGGACGCCGGGAGTACGAGCAGTACTTC | CASSDGRREYEQYF
TRBJ2-5 | . | TRBV14 | 12 | . | TGTGCCAGCAGCCACCTCCAAGAGACCCAGTACTTC | CASSHLQETQYF
TRBJ2-7 | TRBD1 | TRBV29-1 | 14 | once | TGCAGCGCTGAAGAAGCAGGGGGCGGCTACGAGCAGTACTTC | CSAEEAGGGYEQYF
TRBJ1-2 | . | TRBV7-2 | 16 | . | TGTGCCAGCAGCTTAGACACCTTAGCCGGTAACTATGGCTACACCTTC | CASSLDTLAGNYGYTF
TRBJ1-3 | . | TRBV29-1 | 11 | . | TGCAGCGTTGAAGCGGGAAACACCATATATTTT | CSVEAGNTIYF
TRBJ2-1 | . | TRBV5-1 | 15 | . | TGCGCCAGCAGCCTAGGGACGGCCGCCCACAATGAGCAGTTCTTC | CASSLGTAAHNEQFF
TRBJ1-1 | . | TRBV12-3/TRBV12-4 | 14 | . | TGTGCCAGCAGTCCTCGGGCCACTGGGGCTGAAGCTTTCTTT | CASSPRATGAEAFF
TRBJ2-3 | . | TRBV7-2 | 15 | few | TGTGCCAGCAGCTTATTGGAATCTCGCCCAGATACGCAGTATTTT | CASSLLESRPDTQYF
TRBJ2-7 | . | TRBV12-3/TRBV12-4 | 13 | . | TGTGCCAGCAGTCTTAGCGGTCCCTACGAGCAGTACTTC | CASSLSGPYEQYF
TRBJ2-3 | . | TRBV18 | 15 | . | TGTGCCAGCTCAGGGGACCCCATCAGCACAGATACGCAGTATTTT | CASSGDPISTDTQYF
TRBJ1-2 | TRBD1 | TRBV20-1 | 16 | few | TGCAGTGCTGCCCGGGACAGGAGCATCTCTAACTATGGCTACACCTTC | CSAARDRSISNYGYTF
TRBJ1-1 | . | TRBV15 | 15 | . | TGTGCCACCAGCAGAGATCCGGGGCCTGGCGCTGAAGCTTTCTTT | CATSRDPGPGAEAFF
TRBJ2-7 | . | TRBV7-6 | 14 | . | TGTGCCAACAGCCCGGGACTGTTTACCTACGAGCAGTACTTC | CANSPGLFTYEQYF
TRBJ2-1 | TRBD2 | TRBV5-1 | 18 | few | TGCGCCAGCAGCTTGGACCCCCCCTCTAGCGGGACCTACAATGAGCAGTTCTTC | CASSLDPPSSGTYNEQFF
TRBJ1-6 | . | TRBV9 | 14 | . | TGTGCCAGCACCCTAGGGGCGCGGGGTTCACCCCTCCACTTT | CASTLGARGSPLHF
TRBJ2-1 | . | TRBV9 | 15 | . | TGTGCCAGCAGCGTAGCTACGGGAGTGGAAAGTAGGCAGTTCTTC | CASSVATGVESRQFF
TRBJ1-2 | TRBD1 | TRBV7-3 | 13 | . | TGTGCCAGCAGCGGGCGACAGGGTGGTGGCTACACCTTC | CASSGRQGGGYTF
TRBJ2-7 | . | TRBV4-1 | 17 | . | TGCGCCAGCAGCCAAGTTTCCGGGCCGCACGGGAACTACGAGCAGTACTTC | CASSQVSGPHGNYEQYF
TRBJ2-4 | TRBD2 | TRBV20-1 | 12 | . | TGCAGTGCTAGAGAACTAGCGAACATTCAGTACTTC | CSARELANIQYF
TRBJ2-5 | . | TRBV11-2 | 13 | . | TGTGCCAGCAGCCCCGGACTACCGAGTCAGCAGTACTTC | CASSPGLPSQQYF
TRBJ1-2 | . | TRBV6-1 | 14 | . | TGTGCCAGCAGTGAAAACTGGGGCAGCCGTGGCTACACCTTC | CASSENWGSRGYTF
TRBJ2-3 | . | TRBV10-3 | 12 | few | TGTGCCAAGGGGGTTTTTCCAGATACGCAGTATTTT | CAKGVFPDTQYF
TRBJ2-5 | . | TRBV10-3 | 15 | . | TGTGCCATCAGTGAGTCGGCCTCTAGCGAAGAGACCCAGTACTTC | CAISESASSEETQYF
TRBJ2-1 | . | TRBV20-1 | 10 | . | TGCAGTGCCCGGAGCCATGAGCAGTTCTTC | CSARSHEQFF
TRBJ2-3 | . | TRBV2 | 14 | few | TGTGCCAGCGGTAGGGACCCAAGCACAGATACGCAGTATTTT | CASGRDPSTDTQYF